The 14 T cell receptor beta chains reported below all come from one sample, sequenced in a study of lymphopenia after photon versus proton radiotherapy. Sequencing was performed with immunoSEQ multiplex PCR; in TCRdb, only in-frame clones are kept and a portion is missing. The sample shows about 12,000 clones, more than 70% of them seen only once. The sample here was peripheral blood, taken from a patient treated with proton-based radiotherapy. Receptor source: a man aged 55 to 69 with pancreatic cancer.

The chain links TRBV7-6 to TRBJ2-7; 7 bases match TRBD2. The length of the CDR3 is 15 residues. CDR1 and CDR2 from the germline V gene are SGHVS and FNYEAQ. With V trimmed by 1 base and J by 3 bases, 6 bases remained unmatched. The CDR3 protein is CASSLEHGGSYEQYF. Here the CDR3 DNA reads TGTGCCAGCAGCTTAGAACACGGCGGGAGCTACGAGCAGTACTTC. Looking up the rest from reference TRBV7-6 and TRBJ2-7 gives the full variable domain: GAGVSQSPRYKVTKRGQDVALRCDPISGHVSLYWYRQALGQGPEFLTYFNYEAQQDKSGLPNDRFSAERPEGSISTLTIQRTEQRDSAMYRCASSLEHGGSYEQYFGPGTRLTVT.

The chain is built from TRBV28 and TRBJ2-7; 8 nucleotides agree with TRBD1. From germline, CDR1 is MDHEN and CDR2 SYDVKM. The CDR3 length is 15 residues. Trimming took 5 bases from V and 0 from J; bases not matched to a gene: 6. The CDR3: CASSDGTGSSYEQYF. CDR3 in DNA: TGTGCCAGCAGTGACGGGACAGGCAGCTCCTACGAGCAGTACTTC.

The sample holds one count of this clone. J is TRBJ2-7 and V is TRBV19, with TRBD2 identical over 8 bases. The CDR3 runs 12 residues. Germline CDR1 LNHDA, CDR2 SQIVND (reference sequence). After removal of 8 bases from V and 6 bases from J, the junction contained 6 bases not matched to a gene. The CDR3 loop is CASGGRIGEQYF. CDR3 coding DNA: TGTGCCAGTGGCGGGAGGATAGGCGAGCAGTACTTC.

The chain couples TRBV21-1 to TRBJ2-1; the table gives TRBD1 as D, unverified against the DNA. TRBV21-1 is listed as a pseudogene. CDR3 length equals 17 residues. In nucleotides, the CDR3 is TGTGCCAGCAACATACCTCTAGACAGGGGACCCTACAATGAGCAGTTCTTC. Amino acids: CASNIPLDRGPYNEQFF.

V gene TRBV9 combines with J gene TRBJ2-5, with TRBD2 identical over 8 bases. Germline lookup yields CDR1 SGDLS and CDR2 YYNGEE. J gave up 5 bases and V 3 bases, and 12 bases lay outside the gene matches. The CDR3 has 16 residues. The CDR3 loop reads CASSDDSGTLGETQYF. DNA for the CDR3: TGTGCCAGCAGCGATGATAGCGGGACCCTCGGGGAGACCCAGTACTTC.

This sequence joins TRBV9 and TRBJ2-7; D possibly matches TRBD1 or TRBD2 (5 bases each). V shed 4 bases and J shed 6 bases, with 11 bases lying between them. Looked up from germline, CDR1 is SGDLS and CDR2 is YYNGEE. The CDR3 sequence is 12 residues long. Here the CDR3 reads CASSSGLGEQYF. The CDR3 DNA sequence: TGTGCCAGCAGCTCGGGGCTGGGCGAGCAGTACTTC.

This clone has just a few counts. The chain couples TRBV5-1 to TRBJ2-5; D ambiguous. V dropped 2 bases and J dropped 2 bases, with 16 bases sitting between them. Germline V gives CDR1 SGHRS, CDR2 YFSETQ. The CDR3 is 16 amino acids. DNA of the CDR3: TGCGCCAGCAGCTTAATTAAGGGTTCGGAGCAAGAGACCCAGTACTTC. It is translated as CASSLIKGSEQETQYF.

This clone was recorded a few times. The genes are TRBV18 and TRBJ1-3, with no clear D. V shed 1 base and J shed 0 bases, with 10 bases lying between them. From germline, CDR1 is KGHSH and CDR2 LQKENI. The CDR3 covers 16 residues. CDR3 protein: CASSPLDASSGNTIYF. CDR3 sequence (DNA): TGTGCCAGCTCACCACTGGACGCAAGCTCTGGAAACACCATATATTTT.

This rearrangement joins TRBV6-5 to TRBJ1-2; D remains unclear. CDR3 length equals 15 residues. Germline CDR1 reads MNHEY; CDR2 reads SVGAGI. Trimming removed 6 bases from V and 1 base from J, with 15 bases in between. DNA for the CDR3: TGTGCCAGCAGCCTGGGCCCCTACGGTAACTATGGCTACACCTTC. This translates into CASSLGPYGNYGYTF.

The V gene is TRBV7-2, the J gene TRBJ2-7; TRBD2 matches 11 bases. Germline V gene sequence: CDR1 SGHTA, CDR2 FQGNSA. This CDR3 has 16 residues. V was clipped by 0 bases and J by 5 bases; unmatched bases: 6. CDR3 DNA: TGTGCCAGCAGCTTAGCGCTAGCGGGAGGCCAGGACGAGCAGTACTTC. It codes for CASSLALAGGQDEQYF.

The V call is TRBV15, the J call TRBJ2-5; TRBD1 is a possible D gene (7 bases). CDR1 and CDR2 (germline): LNHNV, YYDKDF (reference sequence). The V end lost 7 bases, the J end lost 2 bases, and 17 bases lay between the germline ends. There are 15 residues in the CDR3. CDR3 sequence: CATKQVTGRQETQYF. Here the CDR3 DNA reads TGTGCCACCAAGCAAGTGACAGGGAGGCAAGAGACCCAGTACTTC. Using reference TRBV15 and TRBJ2-5 for the parts outside the CDR3, the full variable domain is DAMVIQNPRYQVTQFGKPVTLSCSQTLNHNVMYWYQQKSSQAPKLLFHYYDKDFNNEADTPDNFQSRRPNTSFCFLDIRSPGLGDTAMYLCATKQVTGRQETQYFGPGTRLLVL.

The chain uses TRBV4-1 and TRBJ2-5; 8 nucleotides match TRBD2. Judging by the DNA end, TRBJ2-7 fits better; the J call may be wrong. Looked up from germline, CDR1 is MGHRA and CDR2 is YSYEKL. This CDR3 region has 16 residues. The CDR3 region has the DNA TGCGCCAGCAGCCAAGGAGGAATAGCGGGGCTCTACGAGCAGTACTTC. Amino acids: CASSQGGIAGLYEQYF.

The chain links TRBV5-1 to TRBJ2-7; a possible D gene is TRBD2 (6 bases). Between the trimmed V and J ends, which lost 6 bases and 6 bases, there was a span of 16 bases. This CDR3 has 13 residues. Germline CDR1 is SGHRS and CDR2 is YFSETQ. The CDR3 DNA is TGCGCCAGCAATGAGGCCCCGGAGGGCGAGCAGTACTTC. As protein: CASNEAPEGEQYF.

The chain has TRBV15 and TRBJ1-2; 7 nucleotides align to TRBD1. CDR1 LNHNV and CDR2 YYDKDF come from the germline V gene (reference sequence). With 1 base clipped from V and 3 bases from J, the junction kept 14 bases outside the gene matches. The length of the CDR3 is 18 residues. CDR3 in DNA: TGTGCCACCAGCAGAGGCGGACTGTCAGGGGGTCGCGACTATGGCTACACCTTC. Encoded protein: CATSRGGLSGGRDYGYTF.